The rows below give T cell receptor beta chains drawn from one sample of a study of T cells in Graves' hyperthyroidism and ophthalmopathy. TCRdb ran MiXCR on the multiplex PCR reads and lists one entry per CDR3 protein. Among hundreds of thousands of distinct CDR3 sequences, nearly 20% were seen once, and the ten largest hold around 50%. Specimen: blood. The receptors here all came from a man in his forties with Graves' ophthalmopathy. CDR3s include the opening cysteine and the closing phenylalanine or tryptophan. D genes are given only for firm matches. Some rows mark clone size as missing; the rest say once, few, many or name a class of expanded clone.

D,length,J,V,size,DNA,CDR3
.,17,TRBJ2-3,TRBV11-2,few,TGTGCCAGCAGCCCCGGACCTAAAGGTTTAACTACAGATACGCAGTATTTT,CASSPGPKGLTTDTQYF
TRBD2,15,TRBJ2-3,TRBV5-1,.,TGCGCCAGCAGAATCACCGGGACTACCACAGATACGCAGTATTTT,CASRITGTTTDTQYF
.,14,TRBJ1-1,TRBV6-1,many,TGTGCCAGCAGTTCACCAGCCGTAAACACTGAAGCTTTCTTT,CASSSPAVNTEAFF
TRBD2,16,TRBJ2-2,TRBV9,.,TGTGCCAGCAGCGGGCTAGCGGAAGCCGGAACCGGGGAGCTGTTTTTT,CASSGLAEAGTGELFF
.,12,TRBJ2-2,TRBV9,.,TGTGCCAGCAGCGCGCAAGACGGGGAGCTGTTTTTT,CASSAQDGELFF
TRBD2,15,TRBJ2-1,TRBV20-1,.,TGCAGGGCCGTGGGACTAGCGGGAGTACTCAATGAGCAGTTCTTC,CRAVGLAGVLNEQFF
TRBD2,16,TRBJ2-3,TRBV7-9,.,TGTGCCAGCAGCCTAGGAACAGCGGGAATAACAGATACGCAGTATTTT,CASSLGTAGITDTQYF
.,16,TRBJ1-2,TRBV13,few,TGTGCCAGCAGCTTAAAGGCTACAGGGCCTAACTATGGCTACACCTTC,CASSLKATGPNYGYTF
TRBD2,15,TRBJ2-3,TRBV25-1,.,TGTGCCAGCAGTGGAGCGGGAGGTGGGTCGAATACGCAGTATTTT,CASSGAGGGSNTQYF
.,18,TRBJ1-5,TRBV19,.,TGTGCCAGTAGTATACGGGGGATCTTAGGGGATAGCAATCAGCCCCAGCATTTT,CASSIRGILGDSNQPQHF
TRBD2,15,TRBJ2-1,TRBV20-1,few,TGCAGTGCTGAGAAACTAGCGGGAAACTCTAATGAGCAGTTCTTC,CSAEKLAGNSNEQFF
TRBD2,18,TRBJ2-2,TRBV9,few,TGTGCCAGCAGCGTAGGGCTAGCGGGGGAAAGCAACACCGGGGAGCTGTTTTTT,CASSVGLAGESNTGELFF
.,15,TRBJ2-5,TRBV7-2,few,TGTGCCAGCAGCTTAGTAAGGCAACAGTTCGAGACCCAGTACTTC,CASSLVRQQFETQYF
.,13,TRBJ2-5,TRBV10-3,few,TGTGCCATCAGACGGGGAGTGACGGAGACCCAGTACTTC,CAIRRGVTETQYF
.,18,TRBJ2-2,TRBV5-1,.,TGCGCCAGCAGCGCCGGGAAGGGGGGGCCTCCGAACACCGGGGAGCTGTTTTTT,CASSAGKGGPPNTGELFF
TRBD1,17,TRBJ1-1,TRBV7-8,.,TGTGCCAGCAGCCCACCCTTTAGGACAGGGGATTATGCTGAAGCTTTCTTT,CASSPPFRTGDYAEAFF
.,12,TRBJ2-7,TRBV28,many,TGTGCCAGCAGTTTAGACAGGAACGAGCAGTACTTC,CASSLDRNEQYF
.,15,TRBJ1-3,TRBV18,few,TGTGCCAGCTCACCACGGGGGGCCTCTGGAAACACCATATATTTT,CASSPRGASGNTIYF
.,14,TRBJ2-2,TRBV5-1,.,TGCGCCATCTCCAGGGGGGATAACACCGGGGAGCTGTTTTTT,CAISRGDNTGELFF
TRBD2,14,TRBJ2-2,TRBV12-3/TRBV12-4,few,TGTGCCAGCCGGACTAGCGGAATCACCGGGGAGCTGTTTTTT,CASRTSGITGELFF
TRBD1,17,TRBJ2-3,TRBV11-2,many,TGTGCCAGCAACTCCCAGGGACAGGGTGCCTCAGGAGATACGCAGTATTTT,CASNSQGQGASGDTQYF
TRBD2,15,TRBJ2-1,TRBV10-3,few,TGTGCCATCAGTGGGACTAGCGGGAATGATGATGAGCAGTTCTTC,CAISGTSGNDDEQFF
TRBD2,17,TRBJ2-3,TRBV6-5,.,TGTGCCAGCAGTTACCTCGCTAGCGGGACGCTCGCAGATACGCAGTATTTT,CASSYLASGTLADTQYF
TRBD1,14,TRBJ2-5,TRBV20-1,.,TGCAGTGCTAGGTTGCAGGGGGCGGGAGAGACCCAGTACTTC,CSARLQGAGETQYF
.,14,TRBJ2-7,TRBV5-1,many,TGCGCCAGCAGCTTGGCCACCGGAACCTACGAGCAGTACTTC,CASSLATGTYEQYF
.,15,TRBJ2-4,TRBV7-2,.,TGTGCCAGCAGCTTAGACAGCCTAGCCAAAAACATTCAGTACTTC,CASSLDSLAKNIQYF
TRBD1,11,TRBJ1-1,TRBV19,many,TGTGCCACAGGGGGAAACACTGAAGCTTTCTTT,CATGGNTEAFF
.,21,TRBJ2-1,TRBV6-2/TRBV6-3,many,TGTGCCAGCAGAACCCCCCCCCGACTAGGTATTGAATCGAGCTCCTACAATGAGCAGTTCTTC,CASRTPPRLGIESSSYNEQFF
.,16,TRBJ2-1,TRBV9,once,TGTGCCAGCAGCGATCCCCTGGGCGCCTCCTACAATGAGCAGTTCTTC,CASSDPLGASYNEQFF
.,13,TRBJ2-5,TRBV19,few,TGTGCCAGTAGTATTGACGGTCAAGAGACCCAGTACTTC,CASSIDGQETQYF
TRBD1,15,TRBJ2-2,TRBV11-3,few,TGTGCCAGCAGCTCACAGGGGGCGGTGGCCGGGGAGCTGTTTTTT,CASSSQGAVAGELFF
TRBD1,16,TRBJ1-2,TRBV7-8,once,TGTGCCAGCACACCAAAGATTAGGGGGACAGACTATGGCTACGCCTTC,CASTPKIRGTDYGYAF
.,11,TRBJ2-3,TRBV2,many,TGTGCCACCCCCGGTGGGGGTACGCAGTATTTT,CATPGGGTQYF
.,14,TRBJ1-2,TRBV19,.,TGTGCCAGTAGTATCGGGGCGGAAATATATGGCTACACCTTC,CASSIGAEIYGYTF
.,15,TRBJ1-1,TRBV9,.,TGTGCCAGCAGCGTGGGTGGGGCAGCCGGGATTGAAGCTTTCTTT,CASSVGGAAGIEAFF
.,12,TRBJ1-1,TRBV28,many,TGTGCCAGCAGTCCCGGGACATTCCGCCCTTTCTTT,CASSPGTFRPFF
TRBD1,13,TRBJ1-5,TRBV10-3,.,TGTGCCATCAAAGGACAGGTCAATCAGCCCCAGCATTTT,CAIKGQVNQPQHF
TRBD1,14,TRBJ2-7,TRBV28,many,TGTGCCAGCAGCCTACAGGGGCGGTCCTACGAGCAGTACTTC,CASSLQGRSYEQYF
.,14,TRBJ1-5,TRBV28,many,TGTGCCAGCAGCCCTGGGGCGACAAACTCCCGCCAGCATTTT,CASSPGATNSRQHF
.,14,TRBJ2-7,TRBV20-1,.,TGCAGTGCGGGGGGACAGACAAACTACTACGAGCAGTACTTC,CSAGGQTNYYEQYF
TRBD1,12,TRBJ1-1,TRBV6-1,few,TGTGCCAGCAGTAATGGACAGGGACGAGCTTTCTTT,CASSNGQGRAFF
TRBD1,16,TRBJ2-3,TRBV20-1,few,TGCAGTGCTTACAACGGACAGGATAAAGGCGCAGATACGCAGTATTTT,CSAYNGQDKGADTQYF
.,14,TRBJ2-1,TRBV9,few,TGTGCCAGCAGCGGGAGCCACGGTAACAATGAGCAGTTCTTC,CASSGSHGNNEQFF
TRBD2,14,TRBJ2-5,TRBV11-2,.,TGTGCCAGCAGCTCGGGGAGGGGAATGGAGACCCAGTACTTC,CASSSGRGMETQYF
TRBD2,13,TRBJ2-1,TRBV12-3/TRBV12-4,many,TGTGCCAGCACCCTGAGCGGGATCGATGAGCAGTTCTTC,CASTLSGIDEQFF
.,16,TRBJ2-4,TRBV6-1,few,TGTGCCAGCAGTGAGGGGCAGACAAAAGCCAAAAACATTCAGTACTTC,CASSEGQTKAKNIQYF
.,16,TRBJ2-1,TRBV29-1,.,TGCAGCGTTGAAGATCCCGAGCTACACTCCTACAATGAGCAGTTCTTC,CSVEDPELHSYNEQFF
.,16,TRBJ2-2,TRBV7-8,many,TGTGCCAGCAGCTTGGGAGGGGGGAGTAACACCGGGGAGCTGTTTTTT,CASSLGGGSNTGELFF
.,14,TRBJ2-3,TRBV6-1,few,TGTGCCACCGAAGGTGGCTTTCGCACAGATACGCAGTATTTT,CATEGGFRTDTQYF
.,15,TRBJ2-1,TRBV11-1,many,TGTGCCAGCAGCTTACTGGATCTCTCCTACAATGAGCAGTTCTTC,CASSLLDLSYNEQFF
TRBD1,13,TRBJ1-5,TRBV6-2/TRBV6-3,few,TGTGCCAGCGGACAGGGGATCAATCAGCCCCAGCATTTT,CASGQGINQPQHF
TRBD1,16,TRBJ1-3,TRBV27,.,TGTGCCAGCAGTCAGGACAGGGGCAGCTCTGGAAACACCATATATTTT,CASSQDRGSSGNTIYF
.,15,TRBJ2-5,TRBV9,few,TGTGCCAGCAACCAGAGGGGGATGATCAGGGAGACCCAGTACTTC,CASNQRGMIRETQYF
.,14,TRBJ2-3,TRBV20-1,many,TGCAGTGCTAGAGTTGAAGACCGCACAGATACGCAGTATTTT,CSARVEDRTDTQYF
.,15,TRBJ2-1,TRBV3-1,many,TGTGCCAGCAGCCAAGTGGGGGGCCGACATGGCGAGCAGTTCTTC,CASSQVGGRHGEQFF
TRBD2,17,TRBJ2-5,TRBV20-1,few,TGCAGTGCTACGCTAGTCGGTAGCGGGCCCCACAGAGAGACCCAGTACTTC,CSATLVGSGPHRETQYF
TRBD2,15,TRBJ2-1,TRBV10-2,few,TGCGCCGCCAGCTTAGGGCTAGCGGGAGGTAATGAGCAGTTCTTC,CAASLGLAGGNEQFF
.,15,TRBJ1-2,TRBV27,few,TGTGCCAGCAGTTTATCAGTCGGGCAGCTCTATGGCTACACCTTC,CASSLSVGQLYGYTF
.,15,TRBJ1-4,TRBV5-6,.,TGTGCCAGCAGCCAGTCGGGGCGCTTCCTTGAAAAACTGTTTTTT,CASSQSGRFLEKLFF
TRBD1,11,TRBJ2-3,TRBV30,.,TGTGCCGTCGCCAGGGGGTATACGCAGTATTTT,CAVARGYTQYF